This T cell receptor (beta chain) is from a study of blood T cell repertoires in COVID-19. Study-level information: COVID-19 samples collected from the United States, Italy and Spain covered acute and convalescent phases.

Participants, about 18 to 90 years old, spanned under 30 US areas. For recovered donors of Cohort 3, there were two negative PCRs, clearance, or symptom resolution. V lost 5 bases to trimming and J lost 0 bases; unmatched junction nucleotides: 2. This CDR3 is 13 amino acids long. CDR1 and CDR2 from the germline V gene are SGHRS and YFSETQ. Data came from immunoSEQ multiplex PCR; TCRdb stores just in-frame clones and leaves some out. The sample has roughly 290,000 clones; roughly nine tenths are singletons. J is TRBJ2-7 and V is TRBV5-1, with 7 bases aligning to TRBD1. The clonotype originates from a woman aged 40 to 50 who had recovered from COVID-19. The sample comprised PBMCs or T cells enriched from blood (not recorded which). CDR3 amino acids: CASSDRASYEQYF. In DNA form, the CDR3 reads TGCGCCAGCAGTGACAGGGCCTCCTACGAGCAGTACTTC.